This TCR beta chain derives from a study of cytomegalovirus exposure and HLA in healthy donors. Whole-study findings and limits: The study dropped some indistinguishable V segments, TRBV6-2 and TRBV6-3 among them. Accurate HLA-A and HLA-B prediction from TCR beta sequences was reported for most subjects. In an earlier analysis, productive rearrangement rates for most beta V segments clustered near 87% or 30%.

Concerning this clone: The antigen is unknown.

PCR was performed using 60 Vbeta and 13 Jbeta primers. Measured with immunoSEQ multiplex PCR; TCRdb has only the in-frame clones, and not every one. The data show approximately 150,000 clones, more than 70% seen once. Germline CDR1 reads MNHEY; CDR2 reads SMNVEV (reference sequence). The CDR3 runs to 14 residues. V gave up 3 bases and J gave up 2 bases, with 11 bases separating them. The sample was PBMCs. The chain carries TRBV27 and TRBJ2-7; D might be TRBD1 (6 bases). The source is a young man in good health and CMV-seropositive. In DNA, the CDR3 is TGTGCCAGCAGTTTCGACAGGAAGGCCTACGAGCAGTACTTC. Protein: CASSFDRKAYEQYF.